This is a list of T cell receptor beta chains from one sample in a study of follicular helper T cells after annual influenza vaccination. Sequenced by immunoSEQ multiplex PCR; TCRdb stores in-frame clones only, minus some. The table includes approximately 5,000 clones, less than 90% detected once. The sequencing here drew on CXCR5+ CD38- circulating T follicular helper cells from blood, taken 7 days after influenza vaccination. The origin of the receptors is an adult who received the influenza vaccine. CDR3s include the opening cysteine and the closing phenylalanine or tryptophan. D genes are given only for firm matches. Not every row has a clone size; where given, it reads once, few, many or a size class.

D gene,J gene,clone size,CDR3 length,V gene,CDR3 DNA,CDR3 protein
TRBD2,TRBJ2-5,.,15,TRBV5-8,TGTGCCAGCAACAGACTAGCGGGAGTAGTTGAGACCCAGTACTTC,CASNRLAGVVETQYF
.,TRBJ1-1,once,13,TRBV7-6,TGTGCCAGCGGGGGACCGGTGAACACTGAAGCTTTCTTT,CASGGPVNTEAFF
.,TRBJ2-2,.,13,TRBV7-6,TGTGCCAGCAGCTTAACACGAATCGGGGAGCTGTTTTTT,CASSLTRIGELFF
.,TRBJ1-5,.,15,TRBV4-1,TGCGCCAGCAGCCGCCAAGGAGGGGATAATCAGCCCCAGCATTTT,CASSRQGGDNQPQHF
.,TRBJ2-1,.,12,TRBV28,TGTGCCAGCTGGAGATATGACAATGAGCAGTTCTTC,CASWRYDNEQFF
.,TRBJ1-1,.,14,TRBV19,TGTGCCAGTAGTCCTTACAGGATGAACACTGAAGCTTTCTTT,CASSPYRMNTEAFF
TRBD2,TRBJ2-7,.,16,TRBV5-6,TGTGCCAGCAGCTTGGCCGGGACTAGCGGGACGGGGGAGCAGTACTTC,CASSLAGTSGTGEQYF
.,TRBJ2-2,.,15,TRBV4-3,TGCGCCAGCAGCCAAGAACGGGTTAAGGGCGGGGAGCTGTTTTTT,CASSQERVKGGELFF
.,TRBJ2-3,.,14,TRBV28,TGTGCCAGCAAGGTCCCGCAGGGCACAGATACGCAGTATTTT,CASKVPQGTDTQYF
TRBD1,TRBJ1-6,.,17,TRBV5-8,TGTGCCAGCAGACCTACAGGGGGCGTCAGGGGTAATTCACCCCTCCACTTT,CASRPTGGVRGNSPLHF